The 27 T cell receptor beta chains below come from one sample, sequenced in a study of OX40 agonist ivuxolimab in advanced cancers. Sequenced by immunoSEQ multiplex PCR; TCRdb stores in-frame clones only, minus some. The data show 35,000 or so clones, less than 85% seen once. The sequencing used CD4+ or CD8+ T cells sorted from blood, collected in a trial of the OX40 agonist ivuxolimab. These receptors all come from an adult with an advanced solid tumor such as melanoma, head and neck, liver or kidney cancer.

The J gene is TRBJ2-5, the V gene TRBV5-5, with D perhaps TRBD1 or TRBD2 (6 bases each). CDR1 and CDR2 (germline): SGHKS, YYEKEE (reference sequence). The CDR3 contains 13 residues. Trimming took 6 bases from V and 5 from J, leaving 14 bases between them. The CDR3 nucleotides are TGTGCCAGCATCAGGGGCGCGGGGGAGACCCAGTACTTC. Its protein product is CASIRGAGETQYF.

The J gene is TRBJ2-3, the V gene TRBV29-1; D gene ambiguous. Per germline, CDR1 SQVTM and CDR2 ANQGSEA. This CDR3 comprises 11 residues. V lost 2 bases to trimming and J lost 11 bases, with 11 bases between them. The CDR3 region has the DNA TGCAGCGTTGAACTCAGCAGAAGGCAGTATTTT. Its protein product is CSVELSRRQYF.

This chain joins TRBV2 and TRBJ1-2, with TRBD1 matching over 7 bases. This CDR3 has 14 residues. Germline lookup yields CDR1 SNHLY and CDR2 FYNNEI. V lost 1 base, J lost 5 bases, and 4 bases stayed unmatched. The CDR3 spells CASSEEGARYGYTF. The CDR3 DNA reads TGTGCCAGCAGTGAAGAGGGGGCGCGGTATGGCTACACCTTC. The full variable domain, with the rest looked up from reference TRBV2 and TRBJ1-2, is EPEVTQTPSHQVTQMGQEVILRCVPISNHLYFYWYRQILGQKVEFLVSFYNNEISEKSEIFDDQFSVERPDGSNFTLKIRSTKLEDSAMYFCASSEEGARYGYTFGSGTRLTVV.

The rearrangement joins TRBV20-1 to TRBJ1-1, with D unclear. The germline V and J ends were trimmed by 3 bases and 5 bases, with 7 bases remaining between them. The CDR3 runs 11 residues. Germline V lookup: CDR1 DFQATT, CDR2 SNEGSKA (reference sequence). CDR3 sequence (DNA): TGCAGTGCTAGGGCCTTTACTGAAGCTTTCTTT. Its translation: CSARAFTEAFF.

The chain combines TRBV30 with TRBJ1-5; 7 nucleotides match TRBD1. The germline V gene has CDR1 GTSNPN and CDR2 SVGIG (reference sequence). The CDR3 length is 14 residues. With 2 bases clipped from V and 8 bases from J, the junction kept 9 bases outside the gene matches. The CDR3 nucleotides are TGTGCCTGGAGTCAGGGGGGTTTTTTGGAGCCCCAGCATTTT. Translation: CAWSQGGFLEPQHF.

This sequence joins TRBV10-3 and TRBJ2-7; tentatively, D is TRBD1 or TRBD2 (5 bases each). V was cut by 11 bases and J by 2 bases, with 16 bases left in between. The CDR3 covers 13 residues. The V gene's germline CDR1 is ENHRY and CDR2 SYGVKD. CDR3: CAAGAGPAYEQYV. The CDR3 DNA sequence: TGTGCCGCCGGGGCGGGTCCGGCCTACGAGCAGTACGTC.

This clone was counted a single time. The CDR3 coding sequence is TGTGCCAGCAGCCGGACAGCCAATTCCTACGAGCAGTACTTC. Its protein is CASSRTANSYEQYF. J is TRBJ2-7 and V is TRBV6-5; weak D call: TRBD1 (6 bases). The V gene's germline CDR1 is MNHEY and CDR2 SVGAGI. V was clipped by 6 bases and J by 1 base, with 13 bases between them. The CDR3 contains 14 residues.

CDR3 region: CASSDGTSGGGEQFF. The CDR3 region has the DNA TGCGCCAGCAGCGATGGGACTAGCGGGGGTGGTGAGCAGTTCTTC. The genes are TRBV5-1 and TRBJ2-1; 14 bases agree with TRBD2. The germline gives CDR1 SGHRS, CDR2 YFSETQ. This CDR3 has 15 residues. V was pared by 4 bases and J by 9 bases, with 6 bases of the junction left unmatched.

This rearrangement joins TRBV5-4 to TRBJ1-2; D remains unclear. CDR1 is SGHNT, CDR2 YYREEE, per germline (reference sequence). The V gene lost 0 bases and the J gene lost 4 bases, with 16 bases spanning the gap. The CDR3 totals 16 residues. As DNA, the CDR3 is TGTGCCAGCAGCTTGGCGGGCAGCACACCCATCTATGGCTACACCTTC. Its translation: CASSLAGSTPIYGYTF.

The V call is TRBV6-6, the J call TRBJ2-1, with TRBD1 matching 7 bases. Germline V gene data show CDR1 as MNHNY and CDR2 as SVGAGI (reference sequence). Losses at the gene ends were 6 bases for V and 2 bases for J; bases not matched to a gene: 4. The length of the CDR3 is 14 residues. For the CDR3, the DNA is TGTGCCAGCAGCCCAGGGGGAACCTACAATGAGCAGTTCTTC. This encodes CASSPGGTYNEQFF.

This clone appeared a single time. The rearrangement links TRBV12-5 to TRBJ2-5; D call uncertain. Germline CDR1 reads LGHNT; CDR2 reads FRNRAP. V was clipped by 0 bases and J by 7 bases, with 12 bases between them. This CDR3 spans 14 amino acids. CDR3 region: CASGLVGPDGTQYF. CDR3 sequence (DNA): TGTGCTAGTGGTTTGGTGGGCCCCGACGGGACCCAGTACTTC.

The chain recombines TRBV23-1 with TRBJ1-2, with 9 bases that match TRBD1. TRBV23-1 qualifies as an ORF whose function is uncertain. The CDR3 sequence is 16 residues long. Losses at the gene ends were 0 bases for V and 6 bases for J; bases not matched to a gene: 8. This chain's CDR3 is CASSQSAKDRGHGYTF. The CDR3 DNA reads as TGCGCCAGCAGTCAATCGGCAAAGGACAGGGGACATGGCTACACCTTC.

The rearrangement uses TRBV7-9 and TRBJ1-1; D is unclear. Trimming stripped 2 bases from V and 1 base from J, with 14 bases between. This CDR3 is 16 amino acids long. Germline CDR1 SEHNR, CDR2 FQNEAQ (reference sequence). The CDR3 sequence: CASSLIGWSGNTEAFF. The CDR3 DNA sequence: TGTGCCAGCAGCTTAATCGGGTGGTCAGGGAACACTGAAGCTTTCTTT.

The chain joins TRBV6-6 to TRBJ1-1; 8 bases line up with TRBD1. J gave up 7 bases and V 2 bases, and 6 bases lay outside the gene matches. Germline values: CDR1 MNHNY, CDR2 SVGAGI (reference sequence). The CDR3 length is 14 residues. CDR3 DNA: TGTGCCAGCAGTTACGGGCAGGGGACAGGTGAAGCTTTCTTT. This encodes CASSYGQGTGEAFF.

This clone showed up just once. The rearrangement joins TRBV5-6 to TRBJ1-2; D may be TRBD1 (5 bases). This CDR3 contains 14 residues. The V end lost 4 bases, the J end lost 1 base, and 11 bases lay between the germline ends. Per the germline V gene, CDR1 is SGHDT and CDR2 is YYEEEE. The CDR3 here is CASSHRDFNYGYTF. CDR3 sequence (DNA): TGTGCCAGCAGCCATCGGGACTTTAACTATGGCTACACCTTC.

The CDR3 is CASSSGLHGANTEAFF. CDR3 DNA sequence: TGCGCCAGCAGCTCGGGACTTCATGGGGCGAACACTGAAGCTTTCTTT. The chain combines TRBV5-1 with TRBJ1-1; possibly TRBD1 for D (5 bases). V gave up 3 bases and J gave up 1 base, with 16 bases separating them. The length of the CDR3 is 16 residues. Germline loops: CDR1 SGHRS, CDR2 YFSETQ.

The chain employs TRBV25-1 and TRBJ2-5; 8 bases line up with TRBD1. The closer fit of TRBJ2-7 to the DNA end suggests the J call may be wrong. The germline CDR1 and CDR2 sequences are MGHDK and SYGVNS. The CDR3 loop spans 14 amino acids. CDR3 loop: CASLFGQGKNEQYF. The CDR3 DNA reads TGTGCCAGCCTCTTTGGACAGGGTAAAAACGAGCAGTACTTC.

The V and J genes are TRBV9 and TRBJ2-1; 11 bases map to TRBD2. Germline V gives CDR1 SGDLS, CDR2 YYNGEE. V gave up 3 bases and J gave up 9 bases; unmatched junction bases: 5. The length of the CDR3 is 14 residues. DNA for the CDR3: TGTGCCAGCAGCGATAGCGGGGGGGCCGGTGAGCAGTTCTTC. Protein product: CASSDSGGAGEQFF.

This rearrangement joins TRBV7-9 to TRBJ1-2; D perhaps matches TRBD1 (6 bases). The CDR3 loop spans 13 amino acids. CDR1 is SEHNR and CDR2 is FQNEAQ in the germline V gene (reference sequence). V lost 5 bases and J 8 bases, leaving 15 bases between the germline ends. CDR3 protein: CASSNKQGRGYTF. The DNA of the CDR3 is TGTGCCAGCAGCAACAAACAGGGAAGGGGCTACACCTTC. The full variable domain, its missing parts supplied by reference TRBV7-9 and TRBJ1-2, is DTGVSQNPRHKITKRGQNVTFRCDPISEHNRLYWYRQTLGQGPEFLTYFQNEAQLEKSRLLSDRFSAERPKGSFSTLEIQRTEQGDSAMYLCASSNKQGRGYTFGSGTRLTVV.

J is TRBJ2-2 and V is TRBV29-1; TRBD2 matches 7 bases. Per the germline V gene, CDR1 is SQVTM and CDR2 is ANQGSEA. This CDR3 region has 14 residues. The ends lost 4 bases at V and 4 bases at J; junction bases unmatched: 6. The CDR3 DNA follows: TGCAGCGTTGTAGGGACTACGACCACCGGGGAGCTGTTTTTT. Its translation is CSVVGTTTTGELFF.

The chain couples TRBV19 to TRBJ1-5; D remains ambiguous. Germline-derived CDR1 and CDR2 are LNHDA and SQIVND (reference sequence). Trimming removed 7 bases at V and 4 bases at J, with 26 bases between. There are 18 residues in the CDR3. In DNA form, the CDR3 reads TGTGCCAGTAACAAAAGAACGGGCGGGCAGTTTGGGAATCAGCCCCAGCATTTT. It specifies CASNKRTGGQFGNQPQHF.

The rearrangement links TRBV25-1 to TRBJ1-1; 7 bases line up with TRBD1. The V gene's germline CDR1 is MGHDK and CDR2 SYGVNS. V shed 10 bases and J 5 bases; nucleotides not matched to a gene: 16. The CDR3 has 15 amino acids. The CDR3 DNA reads as TGTGCCACCCTACATCCGACAGGGAAGGGTACTGAAGCTTTCTTT. Its protein product is CATLHPTGKGTEAFF.

The gene calls are TRBV4-2 and TRBJ1-3, with TRBD1 as a possible D gene (5 bases). The CDR3 runs 15 residues. Germline loops: CDR1 LGHNA, CDR2 YNFKEQ. The ends were cut back, 1 base at V and 3 bases at J, with 10 bases in the middle. CDR3 nucleotide sequence: TGTGCCAGCAGCCAAGGGGCAGGGAGTGGAAACACCATATATTTT. Amino acid sequence: CASSQGAGSGNTIYF.

The chain recombines TRBV5-1 with TRBJ2-1, with 8 positions matching TRBD1. The germline V gene encodes CDR1 SGHRS and CDR2 YFSETQ. The CDR3 extends over 15 amino acids. The junction had 12 bases not matched to a gene; V was cut back by 3 bases and J by 10 bases. CDR3 sequence: CASSWETGATREQFF. The DNA of the CDR3 is TGCGCCAGCAGCTGGGAGACAGGGGCTACCAGGGAGCAGTTCTTC.

J is TRBJ1-5 and V is TRBV10-2, with 7 bases identical to TRBD1. Trimming cost V 0 bases and J 5 bases; bases outside gene matches: 10. The CDR3 loop spans 17 amino acids. Germline CDR1 WSHSY, CDR2 SAAADI. The CDR3 sequence: CASSESSMWQGDQPQHF. The DNA of the CDR3 is TGCGCCAGCAGTGAGTCGTCGATGTGGCAGGGGGATCAGCCCCAGCATTTT.

This clone has a single count. The J gene is TRBJ1-2, the V gene TRBV6-1; 8 bases map to TRBD1. Germline V gene sequence: CDR1 MNHNS, CDR2 SASEGT. CDR3 length: 15 amino acids. J was trimmed by 3 bases and V by 7 bases; bases with no gene match: 10. CDR3 sequence (DNA): TGTGCCAGCATCCCGACAGGGGTTAGGCACTATGGCTACACCTTC. It is translated as CASIPTGVRHYGYTF.

The chain combines TRBV4-2 with TRBJ2-7; 7 bases line up with TRBD1. The germline CDR1 and CDR2 sequences are LGHNA and YNFKEQ. The CDR3 has 15 amino acids. Losses at the gene ends were 0 bases for V and 0 bases for J; bases not matched to a gene: 2. CDR3 nucleotides: TGTGCCAGCAGCCAAGATGGGACAGCCTCCTACGAGCAGTACTTC. Translation: CASSQDGTASYEQYF.